A selection of T cell receptor beta chains follows, all from one sample in a study of blood T cell repertoires in COVID-19. This table comes from immunoSEQ multiplex PCR, and its TCRdb copy is limited to in-frame clones, with some not included. The table includes about 220,000 clones, 75% to 85% detected once. The specimen was peripheral blood. The receptors shown here come from a woman in her 70s with COVID-19, enrolled during active disease. Each CDR3 is given with its conserved first and last residue. Fields, in order: D gene, clone size, V gene, J gene, CDR3 DNA, CDR3 protein. D genes are given only for firm matches. Clone size is given for some rows only: seen once, a few or many times, or a class if the clone is expanded.

D: NA
size: NA
V: TRBV3-1/TRBV3-2
J: TRBJ2-1
DNA: TGTGCCAGCAGCCAAGTGGCCGGGGTCTACAATGAGCAGTTCTTC
CDR3: CASSQVAGVYNEQFF

D: NA
size: once
V: TRBV11-3
J: TRBJ2-1
DNA: TGTGCCAGCAGCTCCCCCGGGACAGAGCAGTTCTTC
CDR3: CASSSPGTEQFF

D: TRBD1
size: NA
V: TRBV5-6
J: TRBJ2-3
DNA: TGTGCCAGCCAGACAGGGGGCACAGATACGCAGTATTTT
CDR3: CASQTGGTDTQYF

D: NA
size: NA
V: TRBV7-9
J: TRBJ1-2
DNA: TGTGCCAGCAGCCCGGGGGGTTCTAACTATGGCTACACCTTC
CDR3: CASSPGGSNYGYTF

D: TRBD1
size: once
V: TRBV4-1
J: TRBJ2-7
DNA: TGCGCCAGCAGCCAAGCCTACATTCCGGGACAGCCCTACGAGCAGTACTTC
CDR3: CASSQAYIPGQPYEQYF

D: NA
size: NA
V: TRBV5-1
J: TRBJ2-1
DNA: TGCGCCAGCAGCTTTCAGGGTATGGGTGAGCAGTTCTTC
CDR3: CASSFQGMGEQFF

D: TRBD1
size: NA
V: TRBV5-6
J: TRBJ1-1
DNA: TGTGCCAGCAGCTTTGGGACAGGGTATATGAACACTGAAGCTTTCTTT
CDR3: CASSFGTGYMNTEAFF

D: TRBD2
size: NA
V: TRBV7-2
J: TRBJ2-1
DNA: TGTGCCAGCAGCGGTAGCGGGGGGGCCATTGATGAGCAGTTCTTC
CDR3: CASSGSGGAIDEQFF

D: TRBD1
size: NA
V: TRBV14
J: TRBJ2-2
DNA: TGTGCCAGCAGCCGGGACAGGAGGAACACCGGGGAGCTGTTTTTT
CDR3: CASSRDRRNTGELFF

D: NA
size: NA
V: TRBV11-3
J: TRBJ2-1
DNA: TGTGCCAGCAGCTTAGCAGGGTGGATGGACGATGAGCAGTTCTTC
CDR3: CASSLAGWMDDEQFF

D: NA
size: once
V: TRBV19
J: TRBJ2-7
DNA: TGTGCCAGTAAGGAGCAATCAAACTCCTACGAGCAGTACTTC
CDR3: CASKEQSNSYEQYF

D: NA
size: NA
V: TRBV5-8
J: TRBJ2-7
DNA: TGTGCCAGCAGCATTGAGTACGAGCAGTACTTC
CDR3: CASSIEYEQYF

D: NA
size: NA
V: TRBV11-3
J: TRBJ2-5
DNA: TGTGCCAGCAGATTAGAGTCCGGGGTGAGAGAGACCCAGTACTTC
CDR3: CASRLESGVRETQYF

D: TRBD1
size: NA
V: TRBV7-7
J: TRBJ2-2
DNA: TGTGCTAGCAGCCCCGGACAGGGGGCGCCTTTCACCGGGGAGCTGTTTTTT
CDR3: CASSPGQGAPFTGELFF

D: NA
size: NA
V: TRBV4-2
J: TRBJ1-2
DNA: TGTGCCAGCAGCCAAGATGAGAACAGTAACTATGGCTACACCTTC
CDR3: CASSQDENSNYGYTF

D: NA
size: NA
V: TRBV11-2
J: TRBJ2-1
DNA: TGTGCCAGCTCTAGGAGGGCTGATAGCTCCTACAATGAGCAGTTCTTC
CDR3: CASSRRADSSYNEQFF

D: NA
size: few
V: TRBV10-3
J: TRBJ2-1
DNA: TGTGCCATCAGCGAACTTGCCTGGACTGCGAGCTCCTACAATGAGCAGTTCTTC
CDR3: CAISELAWTASSYNEQFF

D: NA
size: NA
V: TRBV20-1
J: TRBJ2-7
DNA: TGCAGTGCTAGAGAGGATAGCGTGCAGTACTTC
CDR3: CSAREDSVQYF

D: TRBD2
size: NA
V: TRBV12-5
J: TRBJ2-5
DNA: TGTGCTAGTGCTAAGGGTGGCGGGAGGGAGACCCAGTACTTC
CDR3: CASAKGGGRETQYF

D: NA
size: NA
V: TRBV19
J: TRBJ2-5
DNA: TGTGCCAGTAGTTCCGGCGGAGCCGGACTCGAGACCCAGTACTTC
CDR3: CASSSGGAGLETQYF

D: TRBD2
size: NA
V: TRBV20-1
J: TRBJ2-1
DNA: TGCAGTGCTAGTTCCCTAGCGGGATCCAATGAGCAGTTCTTC
CDR3: CSASSLAGSNEQFF

D: NA
size: NA
V: TRBV5-4
J: TRBJ1-2
DNA: TGTGCCAGCAGCTCCTACAGGGGCTACACCTTC
CDR3: CASSSYRGYTF

D: NA
size: NA
V: TRBV28
J: TRBJ1-1
DNA: TGTGCCAGCAGTCCCTTGGGAGGGAACACTGAAGCTTTCTTT
CDR3: CASSPLGGNTEAFF

D: TRBD1
size: NA
V: TRBV30
J: TRBJ1-3
DNA: TGTGCCTGGGGGGGACAGGACTCTGGAAACACCATATATTTT
CDR3: CAWGGQDSGNTIYF

D: TRBD1
size: NA
V: TRBV10-3
J: TRBJ1-1
DNA: TGTGCCATCAGACGAGACAGGGGTGGGGAGAACACTGAAGCTTTCTTT
CDR3: CAIRRDRGGENTEAFF

D: TRBD1
size: once
V: TRBV5-1
J: TRBJ1-4
DNA: TGCGCCAGCAGCCCCGGACAGGGAAATGAAAAACTGTTTTTT
CDR3: CASSPGQGNEKLFF

D: NA
size: NA
V: TRBV19
J: TRBJ1-2
DNA: TGTGCCAGTAGTATTGGCCAGGGAATGAACTATGGCTACACCTTC
CDR3: CASSIGQGMNYGYTF

D: NA
size: NA
V: TRBV4-3
J: TRBJ1-1
DNA: TGCGCCAGCAGCCAAGATAGGGAGAGGACTGAAGCTTTCTTT
CDR3: CASSQDRERTEAFF

D: NA
size: NA
V: TRBV19
J: TRBJ2-3
DNA: TGTGCCAGTAGTATGATCCTAGGCCCAGATACGCAGTATTTT
CDR3: CASSMILGPDTQYF

D: TRBD2
size: NA
V: TRBV5-1
J: TRBJ2-5
DNA: TGCGCCAGCACCTGGGCGGGAGGCCAAGAGACCCAGTACTTC
CDR3: CASTWAGGQETQYF

D: TRBD2
size: NA
V: TRBV19
J: TRBJ2-1
DNA: TGTGCCAGTGGTTTAGCGGGGGCCTACAATGAGCAGTTCTTC
CDR3: CASGLAGAYNEQFF

D: NA
size: NA
V: TRBV4-2
J: TRBJ1-2
DNA: TGTGCCAGCAGCCAAGAAGGTCGGCTTCAGGACTATGGCTACACCTTC
CDR3: CASSQEGRLQDYGYTF

D: TRBD1
size: NA
V: TRBV5-1
J: TRBJ1-1
DNA: TGCGCCAGCAGCTACCTGGACAGGGGAGTCACTGAAGCTTTCTTT
CDR3: CASSYLDRGVTEAFF

D: TRBD2
size: NA
V: TRBV6-6
J: TRBJ2-7
DNA: TGTGCCAGCAGTTACTCGGTAACTAGCGGCGAGCAGTACTTC
CDR3: CASSYSVTSGEQYF

D: NA
size: NA
V: TRBV5-1
J: TRBJ1-1
DNA: TGCGCCAGCAGCTTGGGGGGCAGGGTGAATACTGAAGCTTTCTTT
CDR3: CASSLGGRVNTEAFF

D: NA
size: many
V: TRBV12-3/TRBV12-4
J: TRBJ1-5
DNA: TGTGCCAGCAGTTTTAGTCAGCCCCAGCATTTT
CDR3: CASSFSQPQHF

D: TRBD1
size: NA
V: TRBV7-3
J: TRBJ1-5
DNA: TGTGCCAGCAGCTCCCTGCACAGGGGAAAGAATCAGCCCCAGCATTTT
CDR3: CASSSLHRGKNQPQHF

D: NA
size: NA
V: TRBV19
J: TRBJ2-7
DNA: TGTGCCAGTAGTCTACAGCAGCTGCAGGACGAGCAGTACTTC
CDR3: CASSLQQLQDEQYF

D: NA
size: few
V: TRBV15
J: TRBJ1-6
DNA: TGTGCCACCAGCATGTTCGGGGGGCTTAATTCACCCCTCCACTTT
CDR3: CATSMFGGLNSPLHF

D: NA
size: NA
V: TRBV6-2/TRBV6-3
J: TRBJ2-2
DNA: TGTGCCAGCAGTTTATACGGTCGGGGGGCCGGAGCCGGGGAGCTGTTTTTT
CDR3: CASSLYGRGAGAGELFF

D: TRBD1
size: NA
V: TRBV7-9
J: TRBJ1-6
DNA: TGTGCCAGCAGCTTTGAAGGGGGCGCCGAAGTGGCCCTCCACTTT
CDR3: CASSFEGGAEVALHF

D: NA
size: NA
V: TRBV3-1/TRBV3-2
J: TRBJ2-1
DNA: TGTGCCAGCAGCCAAGATGAGGAGGGTCTCGCGAAGGGCTACAATGAGCAGTTCTTC
CDR3: CASSQDEEGLAKGYNEQFF

D: NA
size: NA
V: TRBV30
J: TRBJ2-7
DNA: TGTGCCTGGACCCCCGCGGAGACCTACGAGCAGTACTTC
CDR3: CAWTPAETYEQYF

D: NA
size: NA
V: TRBV5-1
J: TRBJ2-1
DNA: TGCGCCAGCAGCCTAGGGGGGGAAAGGAGGAATGAGCAGTTCTTC
CDR3: CASSLGGERRNEQFF

D: TRBD2
size: NA
V: TRBV14
J: TRBJ2-3
DNA: TGTGCCAGCAGCGGACTAGCATCCCCGACAGATACGCAGTATTTT
CDR3: CASSGLASPTDTQYF

D: TRBD2
size: NA
V: TRBV7-2
J: TRBJ2-7
DNA: TGTGCCAGCAGCCCCCGGGCTAGCGGGGGGGCCGGCCAGCAGTACTTC
CDR3: CASSPRASGGAGQQYF